A selection of T cell receptor beta chains follows, all from one sample in a study of T cell clonotyping in hematopoietic cell transplantation. Assay: immunoSEQ multiplex PCR; the TCRdb copy retains only in-frame clones and omits some. In the table there are roughly 28,000 clones, just over 90% of which are singletons. This material consisted of peripheral blood mononuclear cells, taken before stem cell transplant. The source is a man aged 50 to 60 with acute myeloid leukemia. Some clones in this sample may be carry-over from other donors' samples. Both conserved end residues are part of each CDR3. A D gene is named only where the DNA matches it firmly. Size tells how often a clone was seen (once, few, many) or the class of an expanded clone, and some rows leave it out.

cdr3_length j_call v_call d_call clone_size cdr3_nt cdr3_aa
15 TRBJ2-7 TRBV5-1 TRBD1 - TGCGCCAGCAGCCTCAGGACAGGGGGCGGCTACGAGCAGTACTTC CASSLRTGGGYEQYF
14 TRBJ1-5 TRBV19 TRBD1 - TGTGCCAGTAAGCGGGACAGGGATTTTTGGCCCCAGCATTTT CASKRDRDFWPQHF
17 TRBJ1-6 TRBV4-1 - - TGCGCCAGCAGCCAAGGCGGATTCGTGGCCTATAATTCACCCCTCCACTTT CASSQGGFVAYNSPLHF
14 TRBJ1-4 TRBV19 - - TGTGCCAGTAGTATCGGACGGAGTAATGAAAAACTGTTTTTT CASSIGRSNEKLFF
14 TRBJ1-1 TRBV30 - - TGTGCCTGGAGTTCTATGGCCCGGGACACTGAAGCTTTCTTT CAWSSMARDTEAFF
13 TRBJ2-5 TRBV6-1 - - TGTGCCAGCAGGGCCGGCCCCGATCAGACCCAGTACTTC CASRAGPDQTQYF
15 TRBJ2-7 TRBV4-3 TRBD1 - TGCGCCAGCAGCTTTACTGGACAGGGGGGGAACGAGCAGTACTTC CASSFTGQGGNEQYF
13 TRBJ2-5 TRBV2 - - TGTGCCAGCTCCGTGGAGGGCCAAGAGACCCAGTACTTC CASSVEGQETQYF
16 TRBJ2-7 TRBV12-5 TRBD1 - TGTGCTAGTGGTCCTAGGGGCGGGACAGGGGGGTACGAGCAGTACTTC CASGPRGGTGGYEQYF
14 TRBJ2-5 TRBV9 - - TGTGCCAGCAGCTCTTTCGGGCTTCAAGAGACCCAGTACTTC CASSSFGLQETQYF
13 TRBJ1-2 TRBV2 - - TGTGCCAGCAGGCCCGGGCAGATCTATGGCTACACCTTC CASRPGQIYGYTF
16 TRBJ2-4 TRBV1 - - TGCACCAGCAGCCCGGAGCGGGAGGAAGCCAAAAACATTCAGTACTTC CTSSPEREEAKNIQYF
14 TRBJ1-4 TRBV14 - - TGTGCCAGCAGCCAAGGGAGGATTGGAGAAAAACTGTTTTTT CASSQGRIGEKLFF
15 TRBJ2-7 TRBV7-9 - once TGTGCCAGCAGCTCCCCCGGCGGGGTCACCTACGAGCAGTACTTC CASSSPGGVTYEQYF
13 TRBJ2-5 TRBV7-7 - - TGTGCCAGCAGCTTAGGAGCGGGTGAGACCCAGTACTTC CASSLGAGETQYF
14 TRBJ2-1 TRBV19 - - TGTGCCAGTAGTATTGCAGGGCTCAGCAATGAGCAGTTCTTC CASSIAGLSNEQFF
15 TRBJ1-4 TRBV5-1 - - TGCGCCAGCAGCTTGCTGGGACACCAGAATGAAAAACTGTTTTTT CASSLLGHQNEKLFF
15 TRBJ1-2 TRBV5-1 - - TGCGCCAGCAGCTCCGCTATACTAACTAACTATGGCTACACCTTC CASSSAILTNYGYTF
14 TRBJ1-2 TRBV2 - - TGTGCCACCTCCCGGCAGGGTAGGAACTATGGCTACACCTTC CATSRQGRNYGYTF
13 TRBJ1-2 TRBV28 - once TGTGCCAGCAGTCCTCCAAAGGCCTATGGCTACACCTTC CASSPPKAYGYTF
17 TRBJ2-6 TRBV9 - once TGTGCCAGCAGCGTACTGGATCTTAGCTCTGGGGCCAACGTCCTGACTTTC CASSVLDLSSGANVLTF
17 TRBJ2-1 TRBV29-1 TRBD2 - TGCAGCATATGGATGGGGTCTGCTAGCGGGCGGAACAATGAGCAGTTCTTC CSIWMGSASGRNNEQFF
18 TRBJ2-3 TRBV5-1 TRBD2 - TGCGCCAGCAGCGGTGGGGCCCTAGCGGGAGGGAGGACAGATACGCAGTATTTT CASSGGALAGGRTDTQYF
17 TRBJ2-1 TRBV9 - - TGTGCCAGCAGCGTGGGCCTCACAGGAAGCTCCTACAATGAGCAGTTCTTC CASSVGLTGSSYNEQFF
15 TRBJ2-2 TRBV4-1 - - TGCGCCAGCAGCCAACCCCGGACAGCCACCGGGGAGCTGTTTTTT CASSQPRTATGELFF
17 TRBJ1-2 TRBV5-4 TRBD1 - TGTGCCAGCAGCTTCCGGGACAGCGGGCCATATAACTATGGCTACACCTTC CASSFRDSGPYNYGYTF
18 TRBJ2-3 TRBV4-1 TRBD1 - TGCGCCAGCAGCCCCGAGGGGAGAAGGGGGCTTGGCACAGATACGCAGTATTTT CASSPEGRRGLGTDTQYF